Included here is one TCR beta chain sequence, with context. Germline values: CDR1 MDHEN, CDR2 SYDVKM. The CDR3 is 16 residues long. The ends were cut back, 5 bases at V and 2 bases at J, with 19 bases in the middle. This sample was included in a study of shared clonotypes between healthy human individuals. TCRdb's table, derived via immunoSEQ multiplex PCR, lists solely in-frame clones and lacks some. This sample has some 2 million clones, with approximately 94% found just once. CD8 cells classed as naive were CD45RO-negative and positively selected for CCR7, excluding terminally differentiated effector memory CD45RA+ cells.

The specimen sequenced was naive CD8+ T cells sorted from blood. The sequence was obtained from a man younger than 35 in good health. The rearrangement uses TRBV28 and TRBJ2-7, with unresolved D. CDR3 coding DNA: TGTGCCAGCAGTCCGGGTCCTTACATCGGCACCTACGAGCAGTACTTC. This gives the protein CASSPGPYIGTYEQYF.